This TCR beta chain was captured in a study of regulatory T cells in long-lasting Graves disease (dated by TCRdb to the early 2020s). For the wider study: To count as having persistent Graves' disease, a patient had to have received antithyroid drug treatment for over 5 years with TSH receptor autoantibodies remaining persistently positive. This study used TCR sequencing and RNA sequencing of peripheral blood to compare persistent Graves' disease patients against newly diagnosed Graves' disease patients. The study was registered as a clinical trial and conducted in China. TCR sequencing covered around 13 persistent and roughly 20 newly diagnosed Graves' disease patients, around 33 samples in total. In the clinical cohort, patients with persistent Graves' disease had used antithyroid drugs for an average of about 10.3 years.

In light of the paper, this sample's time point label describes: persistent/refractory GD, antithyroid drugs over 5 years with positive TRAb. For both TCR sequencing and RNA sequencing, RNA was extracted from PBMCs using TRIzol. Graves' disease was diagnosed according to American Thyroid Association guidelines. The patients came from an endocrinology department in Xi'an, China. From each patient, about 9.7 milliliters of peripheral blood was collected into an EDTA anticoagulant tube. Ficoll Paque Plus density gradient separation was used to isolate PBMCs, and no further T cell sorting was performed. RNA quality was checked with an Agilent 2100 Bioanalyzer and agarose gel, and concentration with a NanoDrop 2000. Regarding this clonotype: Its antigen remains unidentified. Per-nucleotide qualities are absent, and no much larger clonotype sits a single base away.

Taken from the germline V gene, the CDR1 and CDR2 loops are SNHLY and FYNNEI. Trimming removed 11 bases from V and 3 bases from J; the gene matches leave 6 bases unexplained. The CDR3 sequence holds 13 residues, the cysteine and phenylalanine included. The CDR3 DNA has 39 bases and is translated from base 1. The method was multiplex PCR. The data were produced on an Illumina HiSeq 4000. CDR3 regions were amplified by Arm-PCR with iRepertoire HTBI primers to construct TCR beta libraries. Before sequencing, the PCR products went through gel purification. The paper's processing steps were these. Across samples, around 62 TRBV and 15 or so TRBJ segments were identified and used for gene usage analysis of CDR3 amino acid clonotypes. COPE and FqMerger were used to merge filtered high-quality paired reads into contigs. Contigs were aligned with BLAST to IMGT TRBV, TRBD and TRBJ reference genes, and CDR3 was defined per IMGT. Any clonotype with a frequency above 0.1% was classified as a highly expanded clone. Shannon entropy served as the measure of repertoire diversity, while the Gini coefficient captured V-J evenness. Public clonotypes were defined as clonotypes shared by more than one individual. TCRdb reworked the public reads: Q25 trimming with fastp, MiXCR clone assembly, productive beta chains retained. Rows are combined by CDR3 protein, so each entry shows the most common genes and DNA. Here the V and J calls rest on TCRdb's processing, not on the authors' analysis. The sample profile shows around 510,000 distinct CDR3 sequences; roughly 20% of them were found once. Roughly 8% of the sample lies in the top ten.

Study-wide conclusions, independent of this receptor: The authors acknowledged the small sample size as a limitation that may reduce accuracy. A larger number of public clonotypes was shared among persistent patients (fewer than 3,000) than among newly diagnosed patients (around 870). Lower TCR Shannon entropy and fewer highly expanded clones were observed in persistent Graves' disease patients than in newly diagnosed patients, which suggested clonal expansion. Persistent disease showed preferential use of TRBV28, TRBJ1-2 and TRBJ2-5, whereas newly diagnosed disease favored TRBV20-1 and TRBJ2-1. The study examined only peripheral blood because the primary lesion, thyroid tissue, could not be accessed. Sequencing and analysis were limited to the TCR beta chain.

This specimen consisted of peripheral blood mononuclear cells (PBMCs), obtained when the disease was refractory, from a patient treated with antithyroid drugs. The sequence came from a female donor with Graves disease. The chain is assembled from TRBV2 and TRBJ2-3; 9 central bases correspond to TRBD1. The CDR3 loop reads CAAGTGMTDTQYF. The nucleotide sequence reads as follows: TGTGCCGCGGGGACAGGGATGACAGATACGCAGTATTTT.